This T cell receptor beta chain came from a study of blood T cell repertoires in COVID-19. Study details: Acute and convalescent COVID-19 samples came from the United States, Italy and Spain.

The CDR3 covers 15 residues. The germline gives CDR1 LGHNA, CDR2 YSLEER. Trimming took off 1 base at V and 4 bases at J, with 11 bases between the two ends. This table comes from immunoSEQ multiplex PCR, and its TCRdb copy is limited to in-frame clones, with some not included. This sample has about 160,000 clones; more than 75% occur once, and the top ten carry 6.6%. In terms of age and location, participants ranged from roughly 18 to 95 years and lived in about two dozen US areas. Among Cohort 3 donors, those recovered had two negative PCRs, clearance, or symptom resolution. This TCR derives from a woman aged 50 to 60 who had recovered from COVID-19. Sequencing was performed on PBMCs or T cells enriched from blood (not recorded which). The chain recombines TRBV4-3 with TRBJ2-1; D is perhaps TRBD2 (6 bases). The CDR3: CASSQVLAPYNEQFF. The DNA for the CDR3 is TGCGCCAGCAGCCAAGTCCTAGCGCCTTACAATGAGCAGTTCTTC.